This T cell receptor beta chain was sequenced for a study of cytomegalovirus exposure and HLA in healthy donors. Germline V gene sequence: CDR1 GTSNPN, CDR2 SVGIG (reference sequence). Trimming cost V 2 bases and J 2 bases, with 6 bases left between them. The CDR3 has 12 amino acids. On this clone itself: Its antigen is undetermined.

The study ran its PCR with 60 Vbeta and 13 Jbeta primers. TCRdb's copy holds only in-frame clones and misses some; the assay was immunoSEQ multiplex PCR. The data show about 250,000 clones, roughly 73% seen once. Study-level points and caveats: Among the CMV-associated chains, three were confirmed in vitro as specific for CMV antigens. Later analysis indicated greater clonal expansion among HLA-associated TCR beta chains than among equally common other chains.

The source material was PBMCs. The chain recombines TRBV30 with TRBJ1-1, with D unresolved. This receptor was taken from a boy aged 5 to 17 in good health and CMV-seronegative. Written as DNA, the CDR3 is TGTGCCTGGAGTCGAGTAAACACTGAAGCTTTCTTT. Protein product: CAWSRVNTEAFF.